These 10 T cell receptor beta chains were sequenced from one sample in a study of cytomegalovirus exposure and HLA in healthy donors. The PCR used 60 Vbeta and 13 Jbeta primers. Clones were sequenced by immunoSEQ multiplex PCR, and TCRdb holds only the in-frame ones, with some missing. This repertoire shows 150,000 or so clones, roughly 85% found once; its top ten account for about a tenth. Sequenced material: PBMCs. These receptors came from a man aged 18 to 35 in good health and CMV-seropositive.

This clone was detected once. This chain connects TRBV30 to TRBJ1-2; 8 positions match TRBD1. The junction had 11 bases not matched to a gene; V was cut back by 4 bases and J by 4 bases. CDR1 and CDR2 (germline): GTSNPN, SVGIG (reference sequence). This CDR3 has 15 residues. The CDR3 DNA sequence: TGTGCCTGGATGTCGACAGGGGCCCAGGGCTATGGCTACACCTTC. Translating it yields CAWMSTGAQGYGYTF.

This sequence joins TRBV5-4 and TRBJ1-1, with a tentative D call TRBD1 (5 bases). The germline V gene encodes CDR1 SGHNT and CDR2 YYREEE (reference sequence). The CDR3 consists of 14 residues. Trimming cost V 4 bases and J 4 bases, with 14 bases left between them. CDR3 DNA sequence: TGTGCCAGCAGCCCTCTTGGGGGGAGCACTGAAGCTTTCTTT. Residues: CASSPLGGSTEAFF.

CDR3 protein: CASSLDGGPFGGELFF. In DNA, the CDR3 is TGTGCCAGCAGCTTGGACGGGGGGCCCTTCGGCGGGGAGCTGTTTTTT. The V gene is TRBV5-4, the J gene TRBJ2-2; a weak D match, TRBD2 (7 bases). CDR1 is SGHNT, CDR2 YYREEE, per germline (reference sequence). The CDR3 runs 16 residues. V lost 0 bases, J lost 7 bases, and 16 bases lay in between.

The CDR3 nucleotides read TGTGCCAGCAGCGTTACAGGGAATGGCTTCTATGGCTACACCTTC. Its protein is CASSVTGNGFYGYTF. The rearrangement joins TRBV9 to TRBJ1-2; possibly TRBD1 for D (6 bases). Looked up from germline, CDR1 is SGDLS and CDR2 is YYNGEE. The CDR3 consists of 15 residues. V lost 2 bases, J lost 4 bases, and 15 bases lay in between.

This rearrangement joins TRBV18 to TRBJ1-5; D is perhaps TRBD1 (5 bases). The CDR3 is 14 residues long. V was shortened by 3 bases and J by 5 bases, with 11 bases between the two germline ends. CDR1 KGHSH and CDR2 LQKENI come from the germline V gene. Here the CDR3 DNA reads TGTGCCAGCTCACCCCGGCAGGGCGATCAGCCCCAGCATTTT. Protein sequence: CASSPRQGDQPQHF.

The V call is TRBV7-2, the J call TRBJ2-7; D call uncertain. Germline loops: CDR1 SGHTA, CDR2 FQGNSA. The CDR3 extends over 12 amino acids. V dropped 4 bases and J dropped 0 bases, with 4 bases sitting between them. The DNA for the CDR3 is TGTGCCAGCAGCTCTAGCTCCTACGAGCAGTACTTC. It encodes CASSSSSYEQYF.

About this clone: A read error may account for a junction end that differs from germline. In the same sample, other DNA sequences code for this CDR3. The chain links TRBV6-5 to TRBJ1-1; D unclear. Germline CDR1 reads MNHEY; CDR2 reads SVGAGI. The CDR3 sequence is 16 residues long. The CDR3 loop reads CASSYRSRNSNTEAFF. The CDR3 region has the DNA TGTGCTAGCAGTTATCGCTCGAGAAATTCGAACACTGAAGCTTTCTTT.

This chain uses TRBV28 with TRBJ2-7; D call uncertain. The CDR3 has 13 amino acids. Germline CDR1 MDHEN, CDR2 SYDVKM. V was clipped by 2 bases and J by 4 bases, with 9 bases between them. CDR3 sequence: CASSLLGRYEQYF. CDR3 DNA: TGTGCCAGCAGTTTACTGGGCCGGTACGAGCAGTACTTC.

Concerning this clone: Different DNA sequences within this sample yield the same CDR3. CDR3 sequence reads: CASSLQGPLYF. The DNA for the CDR3 is TGCGCCAGCAGCTTGCAGGGTCCTTTGTATTTT. The genes are TRBV5-1 and TRBJ2-3; possible D gene TRBD1, 5 bases. This CDR3 is built from 11 residues. CDR1 and CDR2 (germline): SGHRS, YFSETQ. Between the trimmed V and J ends, which lost 1 base and 14 bases, there was a span of 11 bases.

V gene TRBV19 combines with J gene TRBJ1-4; the match to TRBD1 covers 7 bases. Germline values: CDR1 LNHDA, CDR2 SQIVND (reference sequence). Trimming at V came to 4 bases and at J to 4 bases, leaving 9 bases not matched to a gene. This CDR3 contains 16 residues. The CDR3 sequence is CASSTYRQGGNEKLFF. In DNA, the CDR3 is TGTGCCAGTAGTACCTACAGACAGGGCGGTAATGAAAAACTGTTTTTT.